This T cell receptor beta chain derives from a study of memory CD4+ T cells and cytomegalovirus serostatus. This clone was detected only once. V was shortened by 0 bases and J by 7 bases, with 12 bases between the two germline ends. This CDR3 region has 13 residues. Germline CDR1 reads GTSNPN; CDR2 reads SVGIG (reference sequence). Assay used: immunoSEQ multiplex PCR; TCRdb lists only in-frame clones, some missing. This table has roughly 50,000 clones, just over 75% appearing once. Single viable CD3+CD4+CD8-CD45RO+ cells were sorted as the memory CD4+ T cells. The receptor was derived from an adult in good health and CMV-seronegative. Material for sequencing was memory CD4+ T cells from blood. The chain couples TRBV30 to TRBJ1-2; D gene unclear. This chain's CDR3 is CAWSVRGWGGYTF. CDR3 sequence (DNA): TGTGCCTGGAGTGTACGAGGGTGGGGTGGCTACACCTTC.